The 16 T cell receptor beta chains reported below all come from one sample, sequenced in a study of blood T cell repertoires in COVID-19 (dated by TCRdb to 2019 to 2021). Library generation was performed with the immunoSEQ multiplex PCR assay. TCRdb took over this immuneACCESS table, retaining in-frame rearrangements with V and J assigned. Such tables are incomplete; in checked studies, under half of the missing clones stem from an unresolved V gene, and the remainder is unexplained. Across this sample there are roughly 120,000 clones, with about 93% seen only once. Around 2.1% of the sample goes to the ten largest clones. The sample consisted of peripheral blood. These receptors came from a man over 45 with COVID-19, enrolled during active disease.

This chain joins TRBV19 and TRBJ1-2; TRBD1 matches 7 bases. The junction had 12 bases not matched to a gene; V was cut back by 6 bases and J by 2 bases. CDR3 size: 16 residues. Germline CDR1 and CDR2: LNHDA and SQIVND (reference sequence). The DNA of the CDR3 is TGTGCCAGTAGAGCTCCGGGACAGCGTTTGAACTATGGCTACACCTTC. Amino acid sequence: CASRAPGQRLNYGYTF. The full variable domain, completed using reference TRBV19 and TRBJ1-2, is DGGITQSPKYLFRKEGQNVTLSCEQNLNHDAMYWYRQDPGQGLRLIYYSQIVNDFQKGDIAEGYSVSREKKESFPLTVTSAQKNPTAFYLCASRAPGQRLNYGYTFGSGTRLTVV.

This clone was observed a single time. The rearrangement joins TRBV5-4 to TRBJ2-7; possible D gene TRBD2, 5 bases. This CDR3 has 14 amino acids. Germline V gives CDR1 SGHNT, CDR2 YYREEE (reference sequence). V lost 9 bases and J 3 bases, leaving 19 bases between the germline ends. The CDR3 region is CATPSQVAHYEQYV. The CDR3 nucleotides read TGTGCCACCCCATCCCAGGTAGCGCACTACGAGCAGTACGTC.

The chain has TRBV10-3 and TRBJ2-2; 7 bases line up with TRBD2. The CDR3 has 15 residues. Germline V gives CDR1 ENHRY, CDR2 SYGVKD. Trimming cost V 10 bases and J 3 bases; bases outside gene matches: 11. The CDR3 protein is CATRWAGEDTGELFF. In DNA form, the CDR3 reads TGTGCCACCCGTTGGGCGGGAGAGGACACCGGGGAGCTGTTTTTT.

This clone is a singleton in its sample. The chain is built from TRBV6-1 and TRBJ2-4; the D gene is possibly TRBD1 (6 bases). Germline V gene sequence: CDR1 MNHNS, CDR2 SASEGT. Trimming took 1 base from V and 8 from J, leaving 21 bases between them. CDR3 length: 17 amino acids. Here the CDR3 reads CASSEVFFIQGKDIQYF. The CDR3 DNA is TGTGCCAGCAGTGAAGTTTTTTTTATACAGGGTAAGGACATTCAGTACTTC.

This clone was observed once. The gene calls are TRBV7-2 and TRBJ2-7; tentatively, D is TRBD1 (7 bases). Germline CDR1 SGHTA, CDR2 FQGNSA. The V end lost 4 bases, the J end lost 7 bases, and 17 bases lay between the germline ends. The CDR3 covers 14 residues. The chain's CDR3 is CASSSTMQGGEQYF. The DNA of the CDR3 is TGTGCCAGCAGCTCCACCATGCAGGGGGGTGAGCAGTACTTC.

The CDR3: CASTTGYNSPLHF. The DNA for the CDR3 is TGTGCCAGCACCACAGGGTATAATTCACCCCTCCACTTT. The V and J genes are TRBV12-3 or TRBV12-4 and TRBJ1-6, with a weak D call TRBD1 (6 bases). The CDR3 covers 13 residues. Trimming left V 7 bases short and J 4 bases short, with 8 bases between.

This rearrangement joins TRBV11-2 to TRBJ2-3; TRBD2 matches at 9 bases. CDR3 length equals 14 residues. The trim removed 3 bases at V and 4 bases at J, leaving 2 bases unmatched. Germline assignment: CDR1 SGHAT and CDR2 FQNNGV. This CDR3 is CASSLGLAPDTQYF. CDR3 in DNA: TGTGCCAGCAGCTTGGGACTAGCACCAGATACGCAGTATTTT.

The V call is TRBV18, the J call TRBJ2-2; 13 bases fit TRBD2. The germline CDR1 and CDR2 sequences are KGHSH and LQKENI. The CDR3 has 18 amino acids. V was clipped by 3 bases and J by 1 base; unmatched bases: 5. As DNA, the CDR3 is TGTGCCAGCTCACCCCTCGGGACTAGCGGGATGAACACCGGGGAGCTGTTTTTT. Translated: CASSPLGTSGMNTGELFF.

The chain combines TRBV9 with TRBJ2-2, with D tentatively TRBD2 (6 bases). Germline V gene lookup returns CDR1 SGDLS and CDR2 YYNGEE. CDR3 size: 16 residues. Trimming stripped 0 bases from V and 3 bases from J, with 12 bases between. CDR3 coding DNA: TGTGCCAGCAGCGTAGGAGCTAGCGCTCACACCGGGGAGCTGTTTTTT. Protein sequence: CASSVGASAHTGELFF.

The chain has TRBV11-2 and TRBJ1-1; 7 nucleotides match TRBD1. Per the germline V gene, CDR1 is SGHAT and CDR2 is FQNNGV. V gave up 2 bases and J gave up 11 bases; unmatched junction bases: 2. The CDR3 is 11 residues long. The CDR3 protein is CASSLTGVAFF. The CDR3 DNA sequence: TGTGCCAGCAGCTTAACAGGGGTTGCTTTCTTT.

This chain's CDR3 is CASSLGSGDASYEQYV. The CDR3 nucleotides read TGTGCCAGCAGTTTGGGGTCGGGGGACGCCTCCTACGAGCAGTACGTC. The chain recombines TRBV6-5 with TRBJ2-7; perhaps TRBD2 as D (6 bases). CDR3 length: 16 amino acids. CDR1 is MNHEY, CDR2 SVGAGI, per germline. Trimming shortened V by 4 bases and J by 0 bases, and 16 bases separated the two germline ends.

The genes are TRBV5-5 and TRBJ1-1; 8 bases line up with TRBD1. CDR3 length equals 15 residues. Germline CDR1 SGHKS, CDR2 YYEKEE (reference sequence). J gave up 3 bases and V 4 bases, and 8 bases lay outside the gene matches. The CDR3 sequence is CASSARQGADTEAFF. The CDR3 DNA is TGTGCCAGCAGCGCCCGGCAGGGGGCGGACACTGAAGCTTTCTTT.

V usage is TRBV6-6 and J usage is TRBJ1-1; possible D gene TRBD1, 5 bases. The germline CDR1 and CDR2 sequences are MNHNY and SVGAGI (reference sequence). Trimming left V 0 bases short and J 3 bases short, with 8 bases between. The CDR3 consists of 14 residues. The CDR3: CASSYSGGDTEAFF. CDR3 nucleotides: TGTGCCAGCAGTTACTCGGGGGGGGACACTGAAGCTTTCTTT.

V usage is TRBV2 and J usage is TRBJ2-2, with no clear D. Trimming stripped 4 bases from V and 2 bases from J, with 5 bases between. This CDR3 region has 13 residues. Germline-derived CDR1 and CDR2 are SNHLY and FYNNEI. The CDR3 is CASSGQNTGELFF. The CDR3 region has the DNA TGTGCCAGCAGTGGACAAAACACCGGGGAGCTGTTTTTT.

V usage is TRBV6-2 or TRBV6-3 and J usage is TRBJ1-2; D call uncertain. Trimming removed 2 bases at V and 6 bases at J, with 13 bases between. This CDR3 is 14 amino acids long. CDR1 MNHEY and CDR2 SVGEGT come from the germline V gene. The CDR3 reads CASSYLDGGNGYTF. The DNA for the CDR3 is TGTGCCAGCAGTTACCTTGACGGAGGCAATGGCTACACCTTC.

The CDR3 here is CASSQEGLGTGELFF. CDR3 sequence (DNA): TGTGCCAGCAGCCAAGAGGGACTAGGCACCGGGGAGCTGTTTTTT. The chain combines TRBV3-1 (or the pseudogene TRBV3-2) with TRBJ2-2; TRBD2 agrees at 8 bases. The V segment lost 0 bases and the J segment 4 bases; nucleotides outside the gene matches: 1. The CDR3 runs to 15 residues. The germline gives CDR1 LGHDT, CDR2 YNNKEL (reference sequence).